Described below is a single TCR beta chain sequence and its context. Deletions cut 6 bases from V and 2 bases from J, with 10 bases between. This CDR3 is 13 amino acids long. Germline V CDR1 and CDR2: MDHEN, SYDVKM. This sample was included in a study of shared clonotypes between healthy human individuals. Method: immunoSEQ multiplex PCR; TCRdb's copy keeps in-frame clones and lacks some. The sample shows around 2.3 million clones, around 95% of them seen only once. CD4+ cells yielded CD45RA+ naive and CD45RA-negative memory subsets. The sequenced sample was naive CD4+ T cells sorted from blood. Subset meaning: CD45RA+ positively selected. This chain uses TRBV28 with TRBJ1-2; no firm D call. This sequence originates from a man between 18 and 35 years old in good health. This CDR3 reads CASSLDANYGYTF. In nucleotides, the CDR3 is TGTGCCAGCAGCCTGGACGCCAACTATGGCTACACCTTC.